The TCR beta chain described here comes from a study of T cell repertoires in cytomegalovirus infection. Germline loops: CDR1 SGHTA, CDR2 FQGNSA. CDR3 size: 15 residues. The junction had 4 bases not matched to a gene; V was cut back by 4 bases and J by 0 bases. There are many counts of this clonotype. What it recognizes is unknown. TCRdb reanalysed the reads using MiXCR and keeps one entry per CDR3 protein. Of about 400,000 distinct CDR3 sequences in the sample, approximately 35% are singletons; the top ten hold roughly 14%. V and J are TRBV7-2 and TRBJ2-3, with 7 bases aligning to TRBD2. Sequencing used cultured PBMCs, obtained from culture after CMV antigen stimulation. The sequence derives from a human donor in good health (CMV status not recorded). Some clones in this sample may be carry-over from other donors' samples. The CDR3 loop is CASSSGGPSTDTQYF. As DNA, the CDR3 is TGTGCCAGCAGCTCGGGGGGACCGAGCACAGATACGCAGTATTTT.